The 25 T cell receptor beta chains below all came from one sample that was sequenced in a study of long-term antiretroviral therapy in people with HIV. A v3.0 immunoSEQ assay was performed at survey level. The protocol was immunoSEQ multiplex PCR, while the TCRdb copy is restricted to in-frame clones and leaves out a portion. The data show under 50,000 clones, approximately 86% seen once. Sequenced here: unsorted PBMCs, sampled 0.1 years before starting antiretroviral therapy. These receptors were obtained from a woman aged 45-60 years with HIV.

The V gene is TRBV19, the J gene TRBJ1-1; TRBD1 is a possible D gene (5 bases). Trimming left V 7 bases short and J 7 bases short, with 28 bases between. CDR3 length equals 17 residues. Germline V gene lookup returns CDR1 LNHDA and CDR2 SQIVND (reference sequence). The CDR3 spells CASTDRAGFAQEGEAFF. In DNA form, the CDR3 reads TGTGCCAGTACCGATAGGGCAGGGTTCGCGCAGGAGGGTGAAGCTTTCTTT.

This chain connects TRBV11-2 to TRBJ1-2; no definite D call. V was trimmed by 1 base and J by 2 bases, leaving 8 bases between them. This CDR3 spans 14 amino acids. Per germline, CDR1 SGHAT and CDR2 FQNNGV. The CDR3 is CASSLGPMNYGYTF. CDR3 nucleotide sequence: TGTGCCAGCAGCTTAGGACCCATGAACTATGGCTACACCTTC. The full variable domain, completed using reference TRBV11-2 and TRBJ1-2, is EAGVAQSPRYKIIEKRQSVAFWCNPISGHATLYWYQQILGQGPKLLIQFQNNGVVDDSQLPKDRFSAERLKGVDSTLKIQPAKLEDSAVYLCASSLGPMNYGYTFGSGTRLTVV.

This sequence joins TRBV14 and TRBJ2-7; D perhaps matches TRBD2 (6 bases). CDR1 and CDR2 from the germline V gene are SGHDN and FVKESK. The CDR3 has 13 residues. Trimming took off 6 bases at V and 5 bases at J, with 14 bases between the two ends. This CDR3 is CASRYGTWDEQYF. In DNA, the CDR3 is TGTGCCAGCAGATATGGGACTTGGGACGAGCAGTACTTC.

The rearrangement joins TRBV5-4 to TRBJ2-6, with 7 bases lining up with TRBD1. From germline, CDR1 is SGHNT and CDR2 YYREEE (reference sequence). The CDR3 extends over 18 amino acids. J gave up 0 bases and V 4 bases, and 10 bases lay outside the gene matches. The CDR3: CASSTGQSFLSGANVLTF. The DNA for the CDR3 is TGTGCCAGCAGCACGGGACAGAGTTTCCTCTCTGGGGCCAACGTCCTGACTTTC.

The chain combines TRBV30 with TRBJ1-6; 7 bases are a match to TRBD1. CDR1 is GTSNPN and CDR2 is SVGIG in the germline V gene (reference sequence). Trimming took 2 bases from V and 9 from J; bases not matched to a gene: 10. This CDR3 has 15 amino acids. This CDR3 is CAWSRGRGSTSPLHF. The DNA of the CDR3 is TGTGCCTGGAGTAGGGGGCGGGGGAGTACTTCACCCCTCCACTTT. The entire variable domain, with the rest obtained from reference TRBV30 and TRBJ1-6, is as follows: SQTIHQWPATLVQPVGSPLSLECTVEGTSNPNLYWYRQAAGRGLQLLFYSVGIGQISSEVPQNLSASRPQDRQFILSSKKLLLSDSGFYLCAWSRGRGSTSPLHFGNGTRLTVT.

A single count supports this clone. The V and J genes are TRBV21-1 and TRBJ1-2. TRBV21-1 represents a pseudogene. The CDR3 is 16 amino acids. The CDR3 here is CASSPPRGGDSYGYTF. The DNA of the CDR3 is TGTGCCAGCAGCCCCCCAAGGGGAGGAGACTCCTATGGCTACACCTTC.

This clone was detected once. The J gene is TRBJ2-7, the V gene TRBV18; D assignment may be TRBD1 or TRBD2 (5 bases each). Between the trimmed V and J ends, which lost 3 bases and 2 bases, there was a span of 14 bases. Germline V gene data show CDR1 as KGHSH and CDR2 as LQKENI. This CDR3 is 15 amino acids long. The CDR3 region is CASSPLQTGPYEQYF. CDR3 nucleotides: TGTGCCAGCTCACCCCTCCAGACGGGACCCTACGAGCAGTACTTC.

The chain combines TRBV4-3 with TRBJ1-5; D ambiguous. The germline V and J ends were trimmed by 1 base and 0 bases, with 4 bases remaining between them. CDR1 and CDR2 (germline): LGHNA, YSLEER. The CDR3 runs 14 residues. The CDR3 DNA is TGCGCCAGCAGCCAAGCAGGTAGCAATCAGCCCCAGCATTTT. This sequence encodes CASSQAGSNQPQHF.

This rearrangement joins TRBV4-1 to TRBJ2-7; TRBD2 agrees at 10 bases. Germline CDR1 is MGHRA and CDR2 is YSYEKL. The ends lost 0 bases at V and 2 bases at J; junction bases unmatched: 4. The CDR3 runs 16 residues. CDR3 in DNA: TGCGCCAGCAGCCAAGAACTAGCGGGGAGAACCTACGAGCAGTACTTC. It yields the protein CASSQELAGRTYEQYF.

This chain uses TRBV9 with TRBJ2-6, with D tentatively TRBD2 (6 bases). V shed 0 bases and J shed 0 bases, with 10 bases lying between them. The V gene's germline CDR1 is SGDLS and CDR2 YYNGEE. The CDR3 has 17 residues. CDR3 bases: TGTGCCAGCAGCGTAGGCGGGGCGTCCTCTGGGGCCAACGTCCTGACTTTC. This encodes CASSVGGASSGANVLTF.

This clone has more than one count but fewer than ten. The chain combines TRBV19 with TRBJ1-5; no definite D call. The CDR3 is 14 residues long. V gave up 0 bases and J gave up 1 base, with 4 bases separating them. CDR1 is LNHDA and CDR2 is SQIVND in the germline V gene (reference sequence). The CDR3 loop is CASSIEGSNQPQHF. The CDR3 DNA reads TGTGCCAGTAGTATAGAAGGGAGCAATCAGCCCCAGCATTTT.

The V and J genes are TRBV27 and TRBJ2-1, with D uncertain. V was clipped by 4 bases and J by 3 bases, with 7 bases between them. The CDR3 consists of 13 residues. The germline CDR1 and CDR2 sequences are MNHEY and SMNVEV (reference sequence). CDR3 DNA sequence: TGTGCCAGCAGTTACGACAACTACAATGAGCAGTTCTTC. This encodes CASSYDNYNEQFF.

The rearrangement joins TRBV27 to TRBJ2-7; D unclear. Between the trimmed V and J ends, which lost 8 bases and 4 bases, there was a span of 6 bases. The CDR3 extends over 10 amino acids. In germline, CDR1 is MNHEY, CDR2 SMNVEV (reference sequence). The CDR3 sequence is CASGFYEQYF. The CDR3 nucleotides read TGTGCCAGCGGATTTTACGAGCAGTACTTC.

The rearrangement uses TRBV5-6 and TRBJ2-3; D is uncertain. Germline CDR1 is SGHDT and CDR2 is YYEEEE. Trimming pared 0 bases from V and 0 bases from J, leaving 11 bases between. This CDR3 comprises 16 residues. CDR3 bases: TGTGCCAGCAGCTTGGCCGCAGGCCTTAGCACAGATACGCAGTATTTT. This codes for CASSLAAGLSTDTQYF.

The rearrangement uses TRBV6-6 and TRBJ2-5, with 10 nucleotides matching TRBD1. The assigned J gene may be wrong: the sequence end matches TRBJ2-7 better. The CDR3 runs to 15 residues. The germline gives CDR1 MNHNY, CDR2 SVGAGI (reference sequence). The CDR3 bases are TGTGCCAGCAACGGCCGGGACAGGGGCCGCTACGAGCAGTACTTC. This codes for CASNGRDRGRYEQYF.

The rearrangement links TRBV9 to TRBJ2-1; 7 bases map to TRBD1. The CDR3 has 13 residues. V gave up 3 bases and J gave up 14 bases; unmatched junction bases: 11. The germline V gene has CDR1 SGDLS and CDR2 YYNGEE. The CDR3 nucleotides are TGTGCCAGCAGCGAGCAACAGGGGTCCGGGGAGTTCTTC. Its translation is CASSEQQGSGEFF.

V usage is TRBV4-2 and J usage is TRBJ1-3; D not certain. Trimming stripped 0 bases from V and 0 bases from J, with 12 bases between. The CDR3 has 17 amino acids. The germline V gene encodes CDR1 LGHNA and CDR2 YNFKEQ. CDR3 DNA sequence: TGTGCCAGCAGCCAAGAATCCATGCTGATCTCTGGAAACACCATATATTTT. Its protein is CASSQESMLISGNTIYF.

The CDR3 region is CAWSVRQATNYGYTF. The CDR3, as DNA: TGTGCCTGGAGTGTACGACAGGCAACTAACTATGGCTACACCTTC. This chain joins TRBV30 and TRBJ1-2, with a possible D match to TRBD1 (6 bases). The germline V and J ends were trimmed by 0 bases and 0 bases, with 11 bases remaining between them. The CDR3 consists of 15 residues. Per the germline V gene, CDR1 is GTSNPN and CDR2 is SVGIG (reference sequence).

V gene TRBV14 combines with J gene TRBJ1-2; tentatively, D is TRBD1 (6 bases). From germline, CDR1 is SGHDN and CDR2 FVKESK. The germline V and J ends were trimmed by 4 bases and 5 bases, with 17 bases remaining between them. The CDR3 runs to 15 residues. The chain's CDR3 is CASSPSRGTVYGYTF. The DNA of the CDR3 is TGTGCCAGCAGCCCCTCAAGGGGGACCGTTTATGGCTACACCTTC.

The genes are TRBV30 and TRBJ2-4; no clear D. This CDR3 contains 14 residues. Trimming pared 2 bases from V and 5 bases from J, leaving 13 bases between. Germline V gene sequence: CDR1 GTSNPN, CDR2 SVGIG (reference sequence). CDR3 in DNA: TGTGCCTGGAGTACTCTACCCGTAGAAAACATTCAGTACTTC. Its translation: CAWSTLPVENIQYF.

The chain is built from TRBV7-2 and TRBJ2-1; D possibly uses TRBD1 or TRBD2 (6 bases each). V was cut by 2 bases and J by 12 bases, with 17 bases left in between. The CDR3 loop spans 14 amino acids. From germline, CDR1 is SGHTA and CDR2 FQGNSA. CDR3 amino acids: CASSLKGTGGGQFF. CDR3 in DNA: TGTGCCAGCAGCTTAAAAGGGACCGGGGGCGGGCAGTTCTTC.

This clone was seen only once. The chain has TRBV27 and TRBJ1-1, with D possibly matching TRBD1 (5 bases). The V gene lost 2 bases and the J gene lost 5 bases, with 9 bases spanning the gap. The germline V gene encodes CDR1 MNHEY and CDR2 SMNVEV (reference sequence). CDR3 length: 13 amino acids. As DNA, the CDR3 is TGTGCCAGCAGTTTAGGGACTGGAACTGAAGCTTTCTTT. Residues: CASSLGTGTEAFF.

The CDR3: CSISGTKGTDTQYF. The DNA for the CDR3 is TGCAGCATATCCGGGACTAAGGGCACAGATACGCAGTATTTT. The rearrangement joins TRBV29-1 to TRBJ2-3, with 7 bases identical to TRBD2. Unmatched junction bases numbered 9, after V lost 8 bases and J lost 1 base. The CDR3 contains 14 residues. From germline, CDR1 is SQVTM and CDR2 ANQGSEA.

The rearrangement joins TRBV18 to TRBJ2-1, with D perhaps assigned TRBD1 or TRBD2 (6 bases each). Trimming left V 5 bases short and J 2 bases short, with 16 bases between. The CDR3 consists of 16 residues. The germline CDR1 and CDR2 sequences are KGHSH and LQKENI. CDR3 bases: TGTGCCAGCTCAGCCCTACAGGGCGGGACCTACAATGAGCAGTTCTTC. This sequence encodes CASSALQGGTYNEQFF.

The chain recombines TRBV7-2 with TRBJ1-2; TRBD1 matches at 7 bases. The germline CDR1 and CDR2 sequences are SGHTA and FQGNSA. V was pared by 2 bases and J by 7 bases, with 4 bases of the junction left unmatched. The CDR3 length is 13 residues. In DNA, the CDR3 is TGTGCCAGCAGCTTACACAGGGGAGGTGGCTACACCTTC. Protein product: CASSLHRGGGYTF. Variable domain in full (rest from reference TRBV7-2 and TRBJ1-2): GAGVSQSPSNKVTEKGKDVELRCDPISGHTALYWYRQSLGQGLEFLIYFQGNSAPDKSGLPSDRFSAERTGGSVSTLTIQRTQQEDSAVYLCASSLHRGGGYTFGSGTRLTVV.